These 23 T cell receptor beta chains were all obtained from the same sample, sequenced in a study of blood T cell repertoires in COVID-19. The data were produced by immunoSEQ multiplex PCR, yet TCRdb's version contains in-frame clones alone and is incomplete. This sample yields 35,000 to 50,000 clones, of which 91% are seen a single time; approximately 15% belongs to the top ten. Sequencing was carried out using peripheral blood. The receptor set was obtained from a woman aged 25 to 39 in a cohort sampled during active COVID-19.

Only one count was recorded for this clone. The V gene is TRBV6-1, the J gene TRBJ2-7; weak D call: TRBD2 (5 bases). Trimming removed 1 base from V and 4 bases from J, with 14 bases in between. Germline-derived CDR1 and CDR2 are MNHNS and SASEGT. CDR3 size: 15 residues. CDR3 region: CASSEGTDLGYEQYF. In nucleotides, the CDR3 is TGTGCCAGCAGTGAAGGGACTGATTTGGGGTACGAGCAGTACTTC.

This chain links TRBV4-2 with TRBJ1-4; no reliable D call. Germline V lookup: CDR1 LGHNA, CDR2 YNFKEQ. The CDR3 consists of 14 residues. Trimming stripped 4 bases from V and 5 bases from J, with 11 bases between. CDR3 sequence reads: CASSPLAGNEKLFF. CDR3 in DNA: TGTGCCAGCAGCCCCTTGGCGGGGAATGAAAAACTGTTTTTT.

The chain recombines TRBV25-1 with TRBJ2-1; a weak D match, TRBD1 (7 bases). Trimming cost V 10 bases and J 9 bases, with 10 bases left between them. Germline assignment: CDR1 MGHDK and CDR2 SYGVNS. This CDR3 has 10 amino acids. CDR3 DNA: TGTGCCACCCAGGGGGGTGAGCAGTTCTTC. Its protein is CATQGGEQFF. Variable domain in full (rest from reference TRBV25-1 and TRBJ2-1): EADIYQTPRYLVIGTGKKITLECSQTMGHDKMYWYQQDPGMELHLIHYSYGVNSTEKGDLSSESTVSRIRTEHFPLTLESARPSHTSQYLCATQGGEQFFGPGTRLTVL.

Only one count was recorded for this clone. This chain connects TRBV27 to TRBJ1-5, with TRBD1 matching over 8 bases. The V gene end was trimmed by 6 bases and the J gene end by 6 bases; junction bases not matched to a gene: 7. The CDR3 loop spans 14 amino acids. From germline, CDR1 is MNHEY and CDR2 SMNVEV (reference sequence). The CDR3 DNA reads TGTGCCAGCAGGCTACAGGGGGTAGGTCAGCCCCAGCATTTT. Translation: CASRLQGVGQPQHF.

The chain links TRBV5-6 to TRBJ1-2, with a weak D call TRBD1 (6 bases). Germline V CDR1 and CDR2: SGHDT, YYEEEE. The CDR3 runs 14 residues. V gave up 3 bases and J gave up 4 bases, with 13 bases separating them. CDR3 DNA: TGTGCCAGCAGCTCGACAGGAACAGTCTATGGCTACACCTTC. This encodes CASSSTGTVYGYTF.

There are a few counts of this clone. The chain links TRBV7-2 to TRBJ2-7, with 9 bases identical to TRBD1. With V trimmed by 1 base and J by 0 bases, 1 base remained unmatched. Looked up from germline, CDR1 is SGHTA and CDR2 is FQGNSA. This CDR3 contains 15 residues. The CDR3 loop reads CASSLGTGVSYEQYF. CDR3 DNA sequence: TGTGCCAGCAGCTTAGGGACAGGGGTCTCCTACGAGCAGTACTTC.

The chain uses TRBV11-3 and TRBJ2-2; possible D gene TRBD2, 6 bases. Trimming took 7 bases from V and 5 from J, leaving 14 bases between them. CDR1 SGHNT and CDR2 YENEEA come from the germline V gene. The CDR3 consists of 14 residues. DNA for the CDR3: TGTGCCAGCACCCCGAACGGGGGAACCGGGGAGCTGTTTTTT. This sequence encodes CASTPNGGTGELFF.

This chain joins TRBV6-4 and TRBJ2-7; TRBD1 matches 7 bases. CDR1 is MRHNA and CDR2 is SNTAGT in the germline V gene. J was trimmed by 3 bases and V by 8 bases; bases with no gene match: 19. This CDR3 region has 17 residues. The CDR3 region has the DNA TGTGCCAGCGCCCTCCCCCACTACGCCGGGACAGACTACGAGCAGTACTTC. Translating gives CASALPHYAGTDYEQYF.

The V call is TRBV9, the J call TRBJ1-2; TRBD1 might be the D (5 bases). CDR1 and CDR2 from the germline V gene are SGDLS and YYNGEE. Trimming pared 3 bases from V and 1 base from J, leaving 10 bases between. This CDR3 region has 14 residues. Here the CDR3 DNA reads TGTGCCAGCAGCGGTTTCGGGGGTAACTATGGCTACACCTTC. It yields the protein CASSGFGGNYGYTF. Full variable domain (rest looked up from reference TRBV9 and TRBJ1-2): DSGVTQTPKHLITATGQRVTLRCSPRSGDLSVYWYQQSLDQGLQFLIQYYNGEERAKGNILERFSAQQFPDLHSELNLSSLELGDSALYFCASSGFGGNYGYTFGSGTRLTVV.

V usage is TRBV7-3 and J usage is TRBJ2-1; 8 nucleotides agree with TRBD2. Germline trimming cut 5 bases from V and 7 bases from J; bases unmatched to any gene: 10. CDR3 length: 15 amino acids. Germline-derived CDR1 and CDR2 are SGHTA and FQGTGA. CDR3 region: CASSPRDGRGNEQFF. CDR3 bases: TGTGCCAGCAGCCCCAGAGACGGGAGGGGTAATGAGCAGTTCTTC.

The chain recombines TRBV19 with TRBJ2-3; D unresolved. Per germline, CDR1 LNHDA and CDR2 SQIVND (reference sequence). V was cut by 2 bases and J by 0 bases, with 9 bases left in between. The CDR3 loop spans 15 amino acids. CDR3 protein: CASSIQRTSTDTQYF. The CDR3 DNA is TGTGCCAGTAGTATACAGCGCACAAGCACAGATACGCAGTATTTT.

The chain combines TRBV7-9 with TRBJ2-7, with D hard to call. CDR1 and CDR2 from the germline V gene are SEHNR and FQNEAQ (reference sequence). The V end lost 1 base, the J end lost 5 bases, and 3 bases lay between the germline ends. The CDR3 totals 11 residues. CDR3 amino acids: CASSLVNEQYF. The CDR3 nucleotides are TGTGCCAGCAGCTTAGTAAACGAGCAGTACTTC.

The rearrangement links TRBV5-1 to TRBJ2-1; 14 bases match TRBD2. CDR3 length equals 16 residues. Per the germline V gene, CDR1 is SGHRS and CDR2 is YFSETQ. The J segment lost 7 bases and the V segment lost 3 bases, leaving 6 bases of the junction unmatched. The CDR3 region has the DNA TGCGCCAGCAGCTCCGGACTAGCGGGAGGCAGAAATGAGCAGTTCTTC. Translated: CASSSGLAGGRNEQFF.

The chain couples TRBV6-2 or TRBV6-3 to TRBJ1-1; 7 bases are a match to TRBD1. The CDR3 spans 14 residues. Germline V lookup: CDR1 MNHEY, CDR2 SVGEGT. Unmatched junction bases numbered 5, after V lost 2 bases and J lost 5 bases. The CDR3 region is CASSYEGAGTEAFF. CDR3 coding DNA: TGTGCCAGCAGTTACGAGGGGGCAGGGACTGAAGCTTTCTTT.

The chain has TRBV30 and TRBJ2-1; D is unclear. The CDR3 sequence is 15 residues long. Trimming shortened V by 1 base and J by 4 bases, and 14 bases separated the two germline ends. Germline CDR1 is GTSNPN and CDR2 is SVGIG (reference sequence). CDR3 loop: CAWSDPTAAYNEQFF. The CDR3 DNA follows: TGTGCCTGGAGTGACCCCACTGCCGCGTACAATGAGCAGTTCTTC.

The table lists this clone with a few counts. This chain uses TRBV2 with TRBJ2-7, with unresolved D. This CDR3 region has 12 residues. Trimming removed 6 bases from V and 3 bases from J, with 9 bases in between. Germline V CDR1 and CDR2: SNHLY, FYNNEI. The CDR3: CASRVRVYEQYF. For the CDR3, the DNA is TGTGCCAGCAGGGTTAGAGTCTACGAGCAGTACTTC. The whole variable domain, filled in from reference TRBV2 and TRBJ2-7, reads EPEVTQTPSHQVTQMGQEVILRCVPISNHLYFYWYRQILGQKVEFLVSFYNNEISEKSEIFDDQFSVERPDGSNFTLKIRSTKLEDSAMYFCASRVRVYEQYFGPGTRLTVT.

The J gene is TRBJ2-7, the V gene TRBV11-2, with 10 positions matching TRBD2. The V segment lost 5 bases and the J segment 1 base; nucleotides outside the gene matches: 11. Germline V CDR1 and CDR2: SGHAT, FQNNGV. The length of the CDR3 is 17 residues. This CDR3 is CASSPRRTSGRSYEQYF. Written as DNA, the CDR3 is TGTGCCAGCAGCCCCCGGCGGACTAGCGGCCGGTCCTACGAGCAGTACTTC.

The rearrangement joins TRBV19 to TRBJ2-6, with TRBD1 matching 9 bases. From germline, CDR1 is LNHDA and CDR2 SQIVND (reference sequence). The CDR3 loop spans 17 amino acids. The V segment lost 6 bases and the J segment 0 bases; nucleotides outside the gene matches: 6. CDR3 sequence: CASRKGQGYSGANVLTF. The CDR3 nucleotides are TGTGCCAGTAGGAAAGGACAGGGGTACTCTGGGGCCAACGTCCTGACTTTC.

The chain is built from TRBV19 and TRBJ2-1, with D tentatively TRBD2 (6 bases). CDR1 and CDR2 (germline): LNHDA, SQIVND (reference sequence). The germline V and J ends were trimmed by 7 bases and 2 bases, with 12 bases remaining between them. The CDR3 has 14 residues. CDR3 in amino acids: CASTTSTAYNEQFF. The CDR3 DNA follows: TGTGCCAGTACCACTAGCACAGCCTACAATGAGCAGTTCTTC.

The gene calls are TRBV11-3 and TRBJ2-5; TRBD1 is a possible D gene (6 bases). Germline V gives CDR1 SGHNT, CDR2 YENEEA. This CDR3 has 11 residues. The ends were cut back, 4 bases at V and 13 bases at J, with 13 bases in the middle. This chain's CDR3 is CASSSQGPGYF. CDR3 DNA: TGTGCCAGCAGCTCACAGGGCCCGGGGTACTTC.

V is TRBV29-1 and J is TRBJ2-1; TRBD2 aligns across 14 bases. CDR3 length: 17 amino acids. The junction had 9 bases not matched to a gene; V was cut back by 6 bases and J by 2 bases. Germline V gene sequence: CDR1 SQVTM, CDR2 ANQGSEA. For the CDR3, the DNA is TGCAGCGTCACGGGACTAGCGGGAGTAGGAACCTACAATGAGCAGTTCTTC. Encoded protein: CSVTGLAGVGTYNEQFF.

This chain connects TRBV6-5 to TRBJ1-1; D is ambiguous. Looked up from germline, CDR1 is MNHEY and CDR2 is SVGAGI. V was clipped by 4 bases and J by 7 bases, with 7 bases between them. CDR3 length: 11 amino acids. CDR3 region: CASSSVGEAFF. The CDR3 DNA follows: TGTGCCAGCAGTTCCGTCGGTGAAGCTTTCTTT.

The chain recombines TRBV12-3 or TRBV12-4 with TRBJ1-5; D unclear. This CDR3 comprises 12 residues. Trimming took 5 bases from V and 3 from J, leaving 5 bases between them. DNA for the CDR3: TGTGCCAGCAGTCCCCTCAATCAGCCCCAGCATTTT. This encodes CASSPLNQPQHF.